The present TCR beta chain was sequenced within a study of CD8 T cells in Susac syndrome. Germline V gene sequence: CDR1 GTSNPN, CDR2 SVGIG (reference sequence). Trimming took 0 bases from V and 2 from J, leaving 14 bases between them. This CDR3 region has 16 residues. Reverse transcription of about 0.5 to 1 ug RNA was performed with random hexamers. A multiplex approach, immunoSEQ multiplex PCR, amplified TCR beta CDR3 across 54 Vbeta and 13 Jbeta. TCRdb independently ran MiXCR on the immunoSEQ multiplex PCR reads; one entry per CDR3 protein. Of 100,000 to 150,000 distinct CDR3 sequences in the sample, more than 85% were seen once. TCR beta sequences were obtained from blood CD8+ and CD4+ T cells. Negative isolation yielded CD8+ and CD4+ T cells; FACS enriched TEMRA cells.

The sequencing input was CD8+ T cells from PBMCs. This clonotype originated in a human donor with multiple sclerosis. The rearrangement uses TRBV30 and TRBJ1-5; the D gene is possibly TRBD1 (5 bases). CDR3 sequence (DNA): TGTGCCTGGAGTGTTCGGGCAGGGCCGGGCAATCAGCCCCAGCATTTT. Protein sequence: CAWSVRAGPGNQPQHF.